This passage covers 25 T cell receptor beta chains from one sample sequenced in a study of blood T cell repertoires in COVID-19. Using immunoSEQ multiplex PCR, the repertoire was profiled, and TCRdb retains in-frame clones only, with some absent. The table has some 130,000 clones, 75% to 90% seen once. Source material: peripheral blood. The receptors stem from a man aged 50-59 years with active or convalescent COVID-19.

This chain uses TRBV12-3 or TRBV12-4 with TRBJ1-6, with 10 bases aligning to TRBD1. This CDR3 comprises 13 residues. V lost 8 bases and J lost 7; bases outside the gene matches: 2. CDR3 residues: CASGTGENSPLHF. The DNA of the CDR3 is TGTGCCAGCGGGACAGGGGAAAATTCACCCCTCCACTTT.

The rearrangement links TRBV6-4 to TRBJ2-1; 9 bases align to TRBD1. The junction had 8 bases not matched to a gene; V was cut back by 6 bases and J by 8 bases. Germline V CDR1 and CDR2: MRHNA, SNTAGT. This CDR3 has 14 amino acids. The CDR3, as DNA: TGTGCCAGCAGCCCGGGACAGGGTCGCCATGAGCAGTTCTTC. Its protein product is CASSPGQGRHEQFF.

The chain employs TRBV28 and TRBJ2-2; the match to TRBD1 covers 10 bases. The CDR3 totals 15 residues. Germline CDR1 and CDR2: MDHEN and SYDVKM. The junction had 4 bases not matched to a gene; V was cut back by 3 bases and J by 6 bases. The CDR3 spells CASSFGTGVAGELFF. The CDR3 DNA sequence: TGTGCCAGCAGTTTTGGGACAGGGGTGGCCGGGGAGCTGTTTTTT.

The chain links TRBV28 to TRBJ1-4, with D hard to call. CDR3 length equals 12 residues. V lost 10 bases, J lost 4 bases, and 10 bases lay in between. CDR1 and CDR2 from the germline V gene are MDHEN and SYDVKM. The DNA for the CDR3 is TGTGCCACCCTCCGCGGTAATGAAAAACTGTTTTTT. This codes for CATLRGNEKLFF.

V gene TRBV5-1 combines with J gene TRBJ2-7; TRBD2 might be the D (5 bases). Per the germline V gene, CDR1 is SGHRS and CDR2 is YFSETQ. The CDR3 is 16 residues long. Trimming took 1 base from V and 0 from J, leaving 14 bases between them. CDR3 protein: CASSLFSREDSYEQYF. As DNA, the CDR3 is TGCGCCAGCAGCTTGTTTTCTCGGGAAGACTCCTACGAGCAGTACTTC.

The genes are TRBV6-5 and TRBJ2-1; 12 nucleotides match TRBD2. CDR1 is MNHEY, CDR2 SVGAGI, per germline. V trimming: 4 bases; J trimming: 9 bases; junction bases outside the gene matches: 10. The CDR3 consists of 16 residues. The CDR3 loop is CASSSGLAGPRLEQFF. CDR3 sequence (DNA): TGTGCCAGCAGTTCGGGACTAGCGGGCCCCCGGCTTGAGCAGTTCTTC.

J is TRBJ2-3 and V is TRBV18; 8 bases are a match to TRBD2. Looked up from germline, CDR1 is KGHSH and CDR2 is LQKENI. The CDR3 is 16 residues long. V lost 3 bases, J lost 5 bases, and 10 bases stayed unmatched. The CDR3 here is CASSPDLAAGGDTQYF. The CDR3 region has the DNA TGTGCCAGCTCACCCGACCTCGCGGCGGGGGGAGATACGCAGTATTTT.

The chain combines TRBV28 with TRBJ2-3; TRBD2 agrees at 12 bases. With 5 bases clipped from V and 4 bases from J, the junction kept 16 bases outside the gene matches. Germline V gene lookup returns CDR1 MDHEN and CDR2 SYDVKM. The CDR3 sequence is 19 residues long. CDR3 DNA sequence: TGTGCCAGCAGTCCCTATATCCGAGCTAGCGGGAGGGCCTCAGATACGCAGTATTTT. Amino acid sequence: CASSPYIRASGRASDTQYF.

The V and J genes are TRBV5-4 and TRBJ2-5; D is uncertain. The CDR3 extends over 13 amino acids. V was trimmed by 2 bases and J by 4 bases, leaving 9 bases between them. The germline V gene encodes CDR1 SGHNT and CDR2 YYREEE (reference sequence). CDR3 protein: CASSFSGGETQYF. The CDR3, as DNA: TGTGCCAGCAGCTTTTCCGGTGGAGAGACCCAGTACTTC.

CDR3 bases: TGTGCCAGCAGTTCCTATAGCGGGAGGGCCCACGAGCAGTACTTC. Its protein product is CASSSYSGRAHEQYF. The chain is built from TRBV27 and TRBJ2-7, with 11 bases fitting TRBD2. The CDR3 length is 15 residues. Unmatched junction bases numbered 7, after V lost 4 bases and J lost 5 bases. Germline V gene data show CDR1 as MNHEY and CDR2 as SMNVEV (reference sequence).

Comments on this clone: Other DNA sequences in this sample translate to the same CDR3. The chain recombines TRBV28 with TRBJ1-3, with D unclear. CDR1 is MDHEN, CDR2 SYDVKM, per germline. The CDR3 extends over 12 amino acids. Deletions cut 8 bases from V and 1 base from J, with 6 bases between. The chain's CDR3 is CASSLSGNTIYF. The CDR3 nucleotides read TGTGCCAGCTCTTTATCTGGAAACACCATATATTTT.

The chain carries TRBV6-5 and TRBJ2-2; possible D gene TRBD2, 5 bases. The CDR3 is made up of 13 amino acids. Germline CDR1 and CDR2: MNHEY and SVGAGI. V was shortened by 8 bases and J by 3 bases, with 10 bases between the two germline ends. For the CDR3, the DNA is TGTGCCAGCCGGGATTTTTACACCGGGGAGCTGTTTTTT. Protein sequence: CASRDFYTGELFF.

The V call is TRBV6-1, the J call TRBJ2-5; no firm D call. Trimming cost V 3 bases and J 8 bases, with 4 bases left between them. From germline, CDR1 is MNHNS and CDR2 SASEGT. The length of the CDR3 is 10 residues. The DNA of the CDR3 is TGTGCCAGCAGTGACCTAACCCAGTACTTC. Protein sequence: CASSDLTQYF.

The chain links TRBV28 to TRBJ1-4; 9 bases align to TRBD1. With V trimmed by 6 bases and J by 4 bases, 6 bases remained unmatched. This CDR3 comprises 15 residues. Germline V gene sequence: CDR1 MDHEN, CDR2 SYDVKM. The CDR3 bases are TGTGCCAGCAGCGCTCAGGGACAGGGTAATGAAAAACTGTTTTTT. Its translation is CASSAQGQGNEKLFF.

The chain uses TRBV29-1 and TRBJ1-5, with 7 positions matching TRBD1. This CDR3 has 13 residues. Germline-derived CDR1 and CDR2 are SQVTM and ANQGSEA. J lost 6 bases, V lost 5 bases, and 7 bases had no gene match. The CDR3 sequence is CSVSGTAGQPQHF. The CDR3 region has the DNA TGCAGCGTTAGTGGGACAGCCGGTCAGCCCCAGCATTTT. The variable domain in full, with the rest retrieved from reference TRBV29-1 and TRBJ1-5, is SAVISQKPSRDICQRGTSLTIQCQVDSQVTMMFWYRQQPGQSLTLIATANQGSEATYESGFVIDKFPISRPNLTFSTLTVSNMSPEDSSIYLCSVSGTAGQPQHFGDGTRLSIL.

The chain joins TRBV12-3 or TRBV12-4 to TRBJ1-1; perhaps TRBD1 as D (6 bases). This CDR3 region has 13 residues. The V and J ends lost 2 bases and 5 bases respectively, with 9 bases between them. The CDR3 is CASSLTQGTEAFF. Written as DNA, the CDR3 is TGTGCCAGCAGTTTAACCCAGGGGACTGAAGCTTTCTTT.

This chain connects TRBV2 to TRBJ2-5; D perhaps matches TRBD2 (5 bases). Germline V gene data show CDR1 as SNHLY and CDR2 as FYNNEI. The V end was cut by 6 bases, the J end by 2 bases, with 19 bases between. The CDR3 consists of 16 residues. The CDR3 DNA is TGTGCCAGCAGACTACTACTAGGGCTGAAACAAGAGACCCAGTACTTC. Translation: CASRLLLGLKQETQYF.

This sequence joins TRBV18 and TRBJ1-2, with 8 bases lining up with TRBD1. Germline loops: CDR1 KGHSH, CDR2 LQKENI. The CDR3 covers 15 residues. V lost 4 bases to trimming and J lost 5 bases; unmatched junction nucleotides: 9. The CDR3 DNA reads TGTGCCAGCTCACTACGAGGGACAGGAGAATATGGCTACACCTTC. Encoded protein: CASSLRGTGEYGYTF.

The rearrangement joins TRBV5-1 to TRBJ1-4; D perhaps matches TRBD1 (6 bases). This CDR3 contains 16 residues. Between the trimmed V and J ends, which lost 0 bases and 2 bases, there was a span of 11 bases. Germline values: CDR1 SGHRS, CDR2 YFSETQ. DNA for the CDR3: TGCGCCAGCAGCTTGGATTTAGGGGGTACTAATGAAAAACTGTTTTTT. It specifies CASSLDLGGTNEKLFF.

CDR3 sequence reads: CASRAGQSAYEQYF. The CDR3 region has the DNA TGTGCCAGCAGGGCCGGACAGTCCGCCTACGAGCAGTACTTC. The chain links TRBV3-1 (or the pseudogene TRBV3-2) to TRBJ2-7; maybe TRBD1 (6 bases). Looked up from germline, CDR1 is LGHDT and CDR2 is YNNKEL (reference sequence). Trimming took 6 bases from V and 2 from J, leaving 14 bases between them. The CDR3 sequence is 14 residues long.

This chain uses TRBV6-5 with TRBJ2-7; D remains unclear. The CDR3 has 13 residues. Germline CDR1 MNHEY, CDR2 SVGAGI. Trimming stripped 8 bases from V and 2 bases from J, with 13 bases between. CDR3 in DNA: TGTGCCAGCCGCCCCTCATCAGCCTACGAGCAGTACTTC. This codes for CASRPSSAYEQYF.

This clone came up many times. This same CDR3 is encoded by further DNA sequences in the sample. The chain uses TRBV5-4 and TRBJ1-2; 7 bases line up with TRBD1. Per germline, CDR1 SGHNT and CDR2 YYREEE (reference sequence). The CDR3 totals 14 residues. Unmatched junction bases numbered 3, after V lost 2 bases and J lost 2 bases. CDR3 in DNA: TGTGCCAGCAGCTTAACGGGACAGAACTATGGCTACACCTTC. Translated, it gives CASSLTGQNYGYTF.

The chain has TRBV11-2 and TRBJ2-1, with D maybe TRBD1 (6 bases). There are 14 residues in the CDR3. Trimming removed 1 base at V and 8 bases at J, with 12 bases between. In germline, CDR1 is SGHAT, CDR2 FQNNGV. The CDR3 protein is CASSLVVGGHEQFF. As DNA, the CDR3 is TGTGCCAGCAGCTTAGTGGTTGGGGGCCATGAGCAGTTCTTC.

The chain recombines TRBV2 with TRBJ1-1; no clear D gene. With 7 bases removed from V and 1 base from J, the gap between germline ends came to 4 bases. The CDR3 length is 11 residues. Per the germline V gene, CDR1 is SNHLY and CDR2 is FYNNEI. The CDR3 is CASIWNTEAFF. CDR3 in DNA: TGTGCCAGCATCTGGAACACTGAAGCTTTCTTT.

The chain uses TRBV6-6 and TRBJ1-5; TRBD1 is a possible D gene (6 bases). Germline V gene lookup returns CDR1 MNHNY and CDR2 SVGAGI (reference sequence). The CDR3 spans 15 residues. The V and J ends lost 0 bases and 5 bases respectively, with 11 bases between them. The CDR3 sequence: CASSYSRTEYQPQHF. As DNA, the CDR3 is TGTGCCAGCAGTTACTCCCGGACAGAATATCAGCCCCAGCATTTT.